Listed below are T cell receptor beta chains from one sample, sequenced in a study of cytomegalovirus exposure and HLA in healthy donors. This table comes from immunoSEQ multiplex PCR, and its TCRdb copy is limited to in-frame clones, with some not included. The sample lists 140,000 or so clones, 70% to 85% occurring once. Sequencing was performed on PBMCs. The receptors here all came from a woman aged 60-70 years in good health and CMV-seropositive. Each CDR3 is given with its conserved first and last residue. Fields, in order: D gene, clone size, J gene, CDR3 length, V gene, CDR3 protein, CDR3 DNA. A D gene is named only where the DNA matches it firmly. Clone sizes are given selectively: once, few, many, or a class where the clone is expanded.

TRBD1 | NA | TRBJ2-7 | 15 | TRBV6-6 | CASRRTGDFKYEQYF | TGTGCCAGCAGGCGGACAGGGGATTTCAAGTACGAGCAGTACTTC
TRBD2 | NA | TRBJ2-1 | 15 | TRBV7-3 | CASSWTSGTYNEQFF | TGTGCCAGCAGTTGGACTAGCGGAACTTACAATGAGCAGTTCTTC
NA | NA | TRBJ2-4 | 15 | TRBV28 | CASRPRGTGLYIQYF | TGTGCCAGCAGACCAAGGGGTACAGGGTTGTACATTCAGTACTTC
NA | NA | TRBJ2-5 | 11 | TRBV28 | CASRAGETQYF | TGTGCCAGCAGGGCGGGGGAGACCCAGTACTTC
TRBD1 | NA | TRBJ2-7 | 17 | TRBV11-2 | CASSLGTQGLNSYEQYF | TGTGCCAGCAGCTTAGGCACACAGGGGCTGAACTCCTACGAGCAGTACTTC
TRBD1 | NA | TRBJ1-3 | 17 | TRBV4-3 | CASSQEPRQGRGNTIYF | TGCGCCAGCAGCCAAGAACCCAGACAGGGGAGAGGAAACACCATATATTTT
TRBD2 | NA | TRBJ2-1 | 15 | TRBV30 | CATALAASSYNEQFF | TGTGCCACCGCCCTAGCGGCGAGCTCCTACAATGAGCAGTTCTTC
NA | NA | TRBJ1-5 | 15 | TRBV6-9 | CACNTGRPSNQPQHF | TGTGCCTGCAATACAGGCCGTCCTTCCAATCAGCCCCAGCATTTT
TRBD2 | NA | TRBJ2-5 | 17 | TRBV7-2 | CASSFRGTSGSSETQYF | TGTGCCAGCAGCTTTCGAGGGACTAGCGGGAGTTCGGAGACCCAGTACTTC
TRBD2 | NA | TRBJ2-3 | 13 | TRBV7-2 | CASSPGLAGTQYF | TGTGCCAGCAGCCCGGGACTAGCGGGTACGCAGTATTTT
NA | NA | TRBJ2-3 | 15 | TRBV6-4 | CASSDQGASTDTQYF | TGTGCCAGCAGTGACCAGGGCGCTAGCACAGATACGCAGTATTTT
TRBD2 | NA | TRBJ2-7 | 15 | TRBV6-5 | CASSYSPGRGTEQYF | TGTGCCAGCAGTTACTCGCCAGGGAGGGGTACCGAGCAGTACTTC
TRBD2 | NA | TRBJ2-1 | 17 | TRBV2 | CASSESSGDPSYNEQFF | TGTGCCAGCAGTGAGTCTAGCGGCGACCCCTCCTACAATGAGCAGTTCTTC
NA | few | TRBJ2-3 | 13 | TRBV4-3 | CASSTERVDTQYF | TGCGCCAGCAGCACCGAGCGAGTAGATACGCAGTATTTT
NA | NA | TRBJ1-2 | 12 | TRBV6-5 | CASSGRDYGYTF | TGTGCCAGCAGCGGCAGGGACTATGGCTACACCTTC
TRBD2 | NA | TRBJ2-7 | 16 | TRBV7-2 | CASSLAALAGGHEQYF | TGTGCCAGCAGCTTAGCCGCCCTAGCGGGAGGGCACGAGCAGTACTTC
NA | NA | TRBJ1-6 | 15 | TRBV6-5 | CASRPGSSYNSPLHF | TGTGCCAGCAGACCTGGGAGCTCCTATAATTCACCCCTCCACTTT
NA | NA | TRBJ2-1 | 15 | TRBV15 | CATSRVIPLNNEQFF | TGTGCCACCAGCAGGGTCATACCCCTAAACAATGAGCAGTTCTTC
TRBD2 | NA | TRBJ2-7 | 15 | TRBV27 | CASSSPLAETYEQYF | TGTGCCAGCAGTTCCCCCCTAGCGGAGACCTACGAGCAGTACTTC
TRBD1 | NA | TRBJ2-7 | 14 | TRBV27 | CASSLGDRVHEQYF | TGTGCCAGCAGTTTAGGAGACAGGGTCCACGAGCAGTACTTC
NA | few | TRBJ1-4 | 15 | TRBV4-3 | CASSITTATNEKLFF | TGCGCCAGCAGCATAACGACAGCAACTAATGAAAAACTGTTTTTT
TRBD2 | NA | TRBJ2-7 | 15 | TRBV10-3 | CAISEDGLAGTEQYF | TGTGCCATCAGTGAGGACGGGCTAGCGGGAACCGAGCAGTACTTC
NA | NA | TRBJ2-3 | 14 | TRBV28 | CASRGGASTDTQYF | TGTGCCAGCAGAGGGGGTGCTAGCACAGATACGCAGTATTTT
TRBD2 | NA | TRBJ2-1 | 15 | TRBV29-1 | CSDLRSGRGWNEQFF | TGCAGCGACCTCCGTAGCGGGAGAGGGTGGAATGAGCAGTTCTTC
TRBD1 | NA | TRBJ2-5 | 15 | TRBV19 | CASSPRGTVQETQYF | TGTGCCAGTAGTCCTAGGGGGACAGTCCAAGAGACCCAGTACTTC
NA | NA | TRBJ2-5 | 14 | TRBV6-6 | CASSYGQTQETQYF | TGTGCCAGCAGTTATGGGCAGACCCAAGAGACCCAGTACTTC
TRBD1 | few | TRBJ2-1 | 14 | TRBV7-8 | CASYRGQADNEQFF | TGTGCCAGCTACCGGGGACAGGCCGACAATGAGCAGTTCTTC